This T cell receptor (beta chain) emerged from a study of long-term antiretroviral therapy in people with HIV. This clone appeared once. Germline lookup yields CDR1 MNHEY and CDR2 SMNVEV (reference sequence). The CDR3 sequence is 13 residues long. V shed 7 bases and J shed 1 base, with 11 bases lying between them. Samples were assayed with immunoSEQ v3.0 at survey level. Assay used: immunoSEQ multiplex PCR; TCRdb lists only in-frame clones, some missing. The sample has 19,000 or so clones; roughly 80% are singletons. This TCR was sampled from a middle-aged woman with HIV. The genes are TRBV27 and TRBJ2-7, with D possibly matching TRBD2 (7 bases). Sequences were derived from unsorted PBMCs, sampled 0.2 years after starting antiretroviral therapy. The CDR3 is CASKGGGSYEQYF. The CDR3 DNA reads TGTGCCAGCAAAGGGGGGGGATCCTACGAGCAGTACTTC.